The sequence of this T cell receptor beta chain was determined in a study of blood T cell repertoires in COVID-19. Study information: The United States, Italy and Spain were the sources of the acute and convalescent COVID-19 samples. Sources were T cells, B-cell-depleted T cells, or PBMCs; the material itself was cDNA or gDNA.

Germline CDR1 MNHEY, CDR2 SMNVEV (reference sequence). The CDR3 has 13 residues. With 3 bases removed from V and 3 bases from J, the gap between germline ends came to 6 bases. Measured with immunoSEQ multiplex PCR; TCRdb has only the in-frame clones, and not every one. This sample has about 130,000 clones; more than 75% occur once, and the top ten carry approximately 9.9%. The receptor comes from a man in his sixties who had recovered from COVID-19. The rearrangement uses TRBV27 and TRBJ1-5, with D uncertain. Sample: peripheral blood. CDR3 loop: CASSFSPNQPQHF. The CDR3 DNA reads as TGTGCCAGCAGTTTTAGTCCCAATCAGCCCCAGCATTTT.